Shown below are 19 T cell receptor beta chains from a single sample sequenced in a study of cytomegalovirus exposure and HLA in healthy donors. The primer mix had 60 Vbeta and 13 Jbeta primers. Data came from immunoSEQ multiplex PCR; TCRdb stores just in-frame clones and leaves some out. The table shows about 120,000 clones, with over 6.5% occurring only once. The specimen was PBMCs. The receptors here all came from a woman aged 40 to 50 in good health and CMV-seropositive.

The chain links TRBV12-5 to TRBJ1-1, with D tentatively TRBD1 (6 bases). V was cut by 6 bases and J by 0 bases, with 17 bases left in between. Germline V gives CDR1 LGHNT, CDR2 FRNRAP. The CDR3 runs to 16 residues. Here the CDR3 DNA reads TGTGCTAGTGGCCCCGGACAGCCTGAATTGAACACTGAAGCTTTCTTT. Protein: CASGPGQPELNTEAFF.

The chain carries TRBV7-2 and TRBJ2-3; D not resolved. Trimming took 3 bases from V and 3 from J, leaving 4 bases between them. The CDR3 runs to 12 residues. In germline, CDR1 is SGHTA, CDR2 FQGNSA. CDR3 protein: CASSFSTDTQYF. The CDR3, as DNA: TGTGCCAGCAGCTTTAGTACAGATACGCAGTATTTT.

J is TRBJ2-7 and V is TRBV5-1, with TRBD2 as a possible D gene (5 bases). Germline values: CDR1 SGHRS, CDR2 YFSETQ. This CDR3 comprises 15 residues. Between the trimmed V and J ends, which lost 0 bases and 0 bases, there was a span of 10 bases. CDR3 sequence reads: CASSLVGEGSYEQYF. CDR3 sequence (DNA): TGCGCCAGCAGCTTGGTCGGTGAGGGCTCCTACGAGCAGTACTTC.

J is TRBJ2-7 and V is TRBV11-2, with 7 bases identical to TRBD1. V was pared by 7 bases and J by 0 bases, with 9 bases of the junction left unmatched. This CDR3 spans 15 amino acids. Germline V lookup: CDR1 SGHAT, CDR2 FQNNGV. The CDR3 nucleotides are TGTGCCAGCAACTCACGACAGGGTTTCTCCTACGAGCAGTACTTC. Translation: CASNSRQGFSYEQYF.

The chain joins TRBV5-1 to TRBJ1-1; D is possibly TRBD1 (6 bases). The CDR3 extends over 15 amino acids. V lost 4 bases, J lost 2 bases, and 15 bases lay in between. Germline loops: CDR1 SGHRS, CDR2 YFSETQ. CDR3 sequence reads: CASSLGEGGNTEAFF. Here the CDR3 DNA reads TGCGCCAGCAGCCTGGGGGAGGGGGGCAACACTGAAGCTTTCTTT.

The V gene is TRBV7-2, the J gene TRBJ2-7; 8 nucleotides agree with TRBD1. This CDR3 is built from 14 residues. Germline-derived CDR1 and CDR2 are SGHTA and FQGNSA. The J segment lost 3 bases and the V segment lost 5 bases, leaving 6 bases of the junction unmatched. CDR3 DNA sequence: TGTGCCAGCAGCCAGGACAGGGCCGGCTACGAGCAGTACTTC. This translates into CASSQDRAGYEQYF.

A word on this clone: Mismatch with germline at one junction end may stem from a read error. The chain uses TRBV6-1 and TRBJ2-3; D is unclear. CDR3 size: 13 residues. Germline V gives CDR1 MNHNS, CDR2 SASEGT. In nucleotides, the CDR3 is TGTGCCAGCAGTGTGCTAGGAGCAGATATGCAGTATTTT. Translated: CASSVLGADMQYF.

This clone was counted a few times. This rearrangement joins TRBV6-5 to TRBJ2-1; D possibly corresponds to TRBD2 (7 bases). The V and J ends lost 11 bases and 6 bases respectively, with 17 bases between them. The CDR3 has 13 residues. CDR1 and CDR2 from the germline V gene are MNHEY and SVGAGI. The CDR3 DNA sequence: TGTGCCTCCTGGGGGGGCTATGGCAATGAGCAGTTCTTC. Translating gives CASWGGYGNEQFF.

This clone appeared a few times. The DNA for the CDR3 is TGCGCCAGCAGCTTGAGTAGCGGGGGGAACATTGAGCAGTTCTTC. It translates to CASSLSSGGNIEQFF. The V gene is TRBV5-1, the J gene TRBJ2-1; 10 positions agree with TRBD2. Germline trimming cut 1 base from V and 9 bases from J; bases unmatched to any gene: 7. CDR1 SGHRS and CDR2 YFSETQ come from the germline V gene. This CDR3 comprises 15 residues. Full variable domain (rest looked up from reference TRBV5-1 and TRBJ2-1): KAGVTQTPRYLIKTRGQQVTLSCSPISGHRSVSWYQQTPGQGLQFLFEYFSETQRNKGNFPGRFSGRQFSNSRSEMNVSTLELGDSALYLCASSLSSGGNIEQFFGPGTRLTVL.

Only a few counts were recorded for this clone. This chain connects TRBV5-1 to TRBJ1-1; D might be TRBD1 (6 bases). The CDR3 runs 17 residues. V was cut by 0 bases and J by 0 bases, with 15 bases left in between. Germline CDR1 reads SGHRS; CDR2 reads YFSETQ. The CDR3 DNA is TGCGCCAGCAGCTTGGTAAGAGGGGGTGGAATGAACACTGAAGCTTTCTTT. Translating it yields CASSLVRGGGMNTEAFF.

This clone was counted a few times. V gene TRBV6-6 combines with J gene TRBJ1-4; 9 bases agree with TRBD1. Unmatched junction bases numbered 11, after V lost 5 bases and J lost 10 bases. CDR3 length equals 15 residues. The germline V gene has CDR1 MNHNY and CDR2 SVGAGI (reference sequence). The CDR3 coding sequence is TGTGCCAGCAGTGGGACCGGGACAGGGCTGGGAAAACTGTTTTTT. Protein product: CASSGTGTGLGKLFF.

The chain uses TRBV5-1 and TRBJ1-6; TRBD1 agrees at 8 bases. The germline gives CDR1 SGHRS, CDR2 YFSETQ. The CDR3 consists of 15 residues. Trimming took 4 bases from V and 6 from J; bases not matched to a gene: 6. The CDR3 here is CASSQGQGGNSPLHF. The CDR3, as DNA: TGCGCCAGCAGCCAAGGACAGGGAGGTAATTCACCCCTCCACTTT.

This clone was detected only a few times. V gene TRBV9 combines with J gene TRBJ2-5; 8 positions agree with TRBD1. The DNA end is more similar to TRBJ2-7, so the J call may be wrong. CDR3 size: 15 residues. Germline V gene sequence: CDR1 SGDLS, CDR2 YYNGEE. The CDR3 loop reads CASSGRQGSSYEQYF. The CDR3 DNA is TGTGCCAGCAGCGGTAGACAGGGGAGTTCCTACGAGCAGTACTTC.

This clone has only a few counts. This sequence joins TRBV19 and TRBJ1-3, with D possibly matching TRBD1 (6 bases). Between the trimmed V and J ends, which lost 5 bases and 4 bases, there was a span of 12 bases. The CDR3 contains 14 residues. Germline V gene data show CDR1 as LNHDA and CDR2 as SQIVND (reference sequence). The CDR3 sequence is CASSVRGGGNTIYF. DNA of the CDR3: TGTGCCAGTAGTGTCAGGGGTGGCGGAAACACCATATATTTT.

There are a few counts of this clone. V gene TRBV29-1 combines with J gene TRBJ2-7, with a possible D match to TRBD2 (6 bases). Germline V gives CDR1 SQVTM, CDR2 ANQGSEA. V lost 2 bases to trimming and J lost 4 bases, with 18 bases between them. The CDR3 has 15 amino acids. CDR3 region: CSVERSTPGVYEQYF. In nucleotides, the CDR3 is TGCAGCGTTGAACGCTCAACTCCGGGGGTATACGAGCAGTACTTC.

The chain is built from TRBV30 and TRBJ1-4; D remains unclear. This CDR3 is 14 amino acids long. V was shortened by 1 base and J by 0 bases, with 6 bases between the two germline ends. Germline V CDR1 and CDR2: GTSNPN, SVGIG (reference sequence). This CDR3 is CAWSAGTTNEKLFF. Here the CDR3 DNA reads TGTGCCTGGAGTGCGGGGACAACTAATGAAAAACTGTTTTTT.

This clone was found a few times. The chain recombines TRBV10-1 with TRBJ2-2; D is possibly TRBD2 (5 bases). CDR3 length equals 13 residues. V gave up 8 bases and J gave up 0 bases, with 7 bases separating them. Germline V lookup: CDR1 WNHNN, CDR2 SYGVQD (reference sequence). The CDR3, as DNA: TGCGCCAGCCAGCGGCCGAACACCGGGGAGCTGTTTTTT. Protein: CASQRPNTGELFF.

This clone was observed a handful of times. Here the CDR3 reads CAISEQTDFYGYTF. In DNA form, the CDR3 reads TGTGCCATCAGTGAACAGACAGATTTCTATGGCTACACCTTC. The chain uses TRBV10-3 and TRBJ1-2; tentative D call: TRBD1 (5 bases). Trimming pared 3 bases from V and 4 bases from J, leaving 12 bases between. The CDR3 covers 14 residues. CDR1 ENHRY and CDR2 SYGVKD come from the germline V gene.

In nucleotides, the CDR3 is TGTGCCAGCAGCTTACTGGGAGCTGAAGCTTTCTTT. It yields the protein CASSLLGAEAFF. The chain recombines TRBV5-5 with TRBJ1-1; D uncertain. The CDR3 sequence is 12 residues long. Germline CDR1 is SGHKS and CDR2 is YYEKEE (reference sequence). V was shortened by 2 bases and J by 6 bases, with 8 bases between the two germline ends.